The TCR beta chain under discussion was sequenced for a study of T cells after yellow fever vaccination. General study results and limits: Clonotypes found in both CD4 and CD8 compartments made up a small share. Reappearance after the booster was observed for most primary-vaccination clones (around 95% CD4, less than 90% CD8). Contaminating bulk clonotypes could be abundant in FACS-sorted repertoires.

TCRdb re-analysed the 5' RACE reads in MiXCR, keeping a single row per CDR3 protein. The data hold approximately 150,000 distinct CDR3 sequences, with around 9.3% observed a single time. V lost 4 bases and J lost 7; bases outside the gene matches: 12. The germline gives CDR1 ENHRY, CDR2 SYGVKD. CDR3 size: 17 residues. This clonotype was seen ten or more times. Its cognate antigen is unknown. The specimen comprised CD8+ T cells sorted from PBMCs, sampled 45 days after the yellow fever booster vaccination. This rearrangement joins TRBV10-3 to TRBJ2-1; 11 bases align to TRBD2. This TCR derives from a man aged 18 to 29 who received the YFV17D yellow fever vaccine. The CDR3 loop is CAISALVSGGARNEQFF. In nucleotides, the CDR3 is TGTGCCATCAGTGCTCTCGTTAGCGGGGGGGCAAGGAATGAGCAGTTCTTC.